This TCR beta chain was sequenced for a study of blood T cell repertoires in COVID-19. Across the whole study: T cells, B-cell-depleted T cells, or PBMCs provided the cDNA or gDNA that served as material.

The CDR3 has 15 amino acids. In germline, CDR1 is SGDLS, CDR2 YYNGEE. The junction had 3 bases not matched to a gene; V was cut back by 1 base and J by 4 bases. This clone was found a few times. The repertoire was sequenced with immunoSEQ multiplex PCR; TCRdb's copy has only in-frame clones and lacks some. This table has about 150,000 clones, about 88% appearing once. The sample comprised peripheral blood. This clonotype was obtained from a man aged 55 to 70 with COVID-19, enrolled during active disease. The V call is TRBV9, the J call TRBJ2-2, with TRBD1 matching 8 bases. The CDR3 sequence is CASSVQQGGTGELFF. The CDR3 DNA reads as TGTGCCAGCAGCGTACAACAGGGGGGCACCGGGGAGCTGTTTTTT.